The following is a T cell receptor beta chain sequence with its context. Its antigen is not known. This sample stems from a study of cytomegalovirus exposure and HLA in healthy donors. Study-wide findings and caveats: Analysis was performed later, and it showed HLA-associated TCR beta chains to be more clonally expanded than equally common others.

PCR primers comprised 60 Vbeta and 13 Jbeta primers. TCRdb keeps only in-frame clones here, not all; method: immunoSEQ multiplex PCR. Of around 130,000 clones in the sample, around 77% were seen once. The V segment lost 4 bases and the J segment 6 bases; nucleotides outside the gene matches: 3. The CDR3 runs 12 residues. Germline-derived CDR1 and CDR2 are SGHTA and FQGTGA. This receptor was identified in a woman aged 55-69 years in good health and CMV-seronegative. The rearrangement links TRBV7-3 to TRBJ2-7; TRBD2 agrees at 7 bases. Source material: PBMCs. The CDR3 loop reads CASSSPGGEQYF. CDR3 nucleotide sequence: TGTGCCAGCAGCTCGCCGGGGGGCGAGCAGTACTTC. The full variable domain, rest sourced from reference TRBV7-3 and TRBJ2-7, is GAGVSQTPSNKVTEKGKYVELRCDPISGHTALYWYRQSLGQGPEFLIYFQGTGAADDSGLPNDRFFAVRPEGSVSTLKIQRTERGDSAVYLCASSSPGGEQYFGPGTRLTVT.